The T cell receptor (beta chain) under discussion was sequenced for a study of blood T cell repertoires in COVID-19. Study as a whole: Sites in the United States, Italy and Spain provided acute and convalescent COVID-19 samples. The analysed material was cDNA or gDNA that came from T cells, B-cell-depleted T cells, or PBMCs.

As handled by the study authors: Cell counts per sample came from amplifying reference gene primers. TCRdb's copy holds only in-frame clones and misses some; the assay was immunoSEQ multiplex PCR. V, J and clone size derive from that table, while D and trimming were established from the DNA sequence. There are 120,000 to 150,000 clones in the sample; about nine tenths occur only once, and approximately 3.7% lies in the top ten. Each participant's cohort was designated according to participant-reported clinical history. The CDR3 has 13 amino acids. Germline V gene sequence: CDR1 KGHSH, CDR2 LQKENI. V was cut by 3 bases and J by 7 bases, with 7 bases left in between.

Sample: PBMCs or T cells enriched from blood (not recorded which). The J gene is TRBJ1-6, the V gene TRBV18, with D uncertain. This clonotype originated in a woman aged 40 to 50 who had been exposed to COVID-19. DNA for the CDR3: TGTGCCAGCTCACCCGTCGAGAATTCACCCCTCCACTTT. It yields the protein CASSPVENSPLHF.